This T cell receptor beta chain was recorded in a study of blood T cell repertoires in COVID-19. The overall study: Acute and convalescent COVID-19 samples came from the United States, Italy and Spain. PBMCs, B-cell-depleted T cells, or T cells were the source of the cDNA or gDNA that made up the material.

In the original workflow: Using reference gene primer amplification, nucleated cell counts were estimated. Produced via immunoSEQ multiplex PCR; TCRdb's table is partial and in-frame only. The V and J calls and clone size come from that table; D and trimming were worked out from the DNA. The sample holds over 20,000 clones, under 90% seen once. Germline-derived CDR1 and CDR2 are SGHTA and FQGNSA. This CDR3 has 14 residues. V was pared by 3 bases and J by 5 bases, with 5 bases of the junction left unmatched. The chain recombines TRBV7-2 with TRBJ2-5; 8 bases match TRBD2. The sequenced sample consisted of peripheral blood. The receptor was derived from a human donor in a cohort sampled during active COVID-19. The CDR3 region is CASSLSGSMETQYF. In nucleotides, the CDR3 is TGTGCCAGCAGCTTGAGCGGGAGTATGGAGACCCAGTACTTC.